These 24 T cell receptor beta chains came from one sample sequenced in a study of blood T cell repertoires in COVID-19. Using immunoSEQ multiplex PCR, the repertoire was profiled, and TCRdb retains in-frame clones only, with some absent. This repertoire shows 250,000 to 350,000 clones, about 90% found once; its top ten account for around 7.8%. Sequencing was done on a sample of peripheral blood. These TCRs come from a woman aged 45-65 years who had recovered from COVID-19.

V is TRBV28 and J is TRBJ1-4; D is unresolved. V lost 6 bases, J lost 4 bases, and 15 bases lay in between. Germline assignment: CDR1 MDHEN and CDR2 SYDVKM. This CDR3 has 15 residues. The CDR3 loop is CASSPRSGFNEKLFF. The DNA for the CDR3 is TGTGCCAGCAGCCCTAGGTCGGGTTTTAATGAAAAACTGTTTTTT.

V gene TRBV5-4 combines with J gene TRBJ2-7; the D gene is possibly TRBD2 (6 bases). This CDR3 comprises 14 residues. V was pared by 0 bases and J by 3 bases, with 10 bases between. Germline V gene lookup returns CDR1 SGHNT and CDR2 YYREEE (reference sequence). CDR3 sequence reads: CASSLDSGSYEQYF. The CDR3 DNA follows: TGTGCCAGCAGCTTGGATAGCGGCAGCTACGAGCAGTACTTC.

This clone was counted a single time. The chain joins TRBV11-3 to TRBJ2-1, with a tentative D call TRBD2 (5 bases). V was clipped by 5 bases and J by 0 bases, with 14 bases between them. Looked up from germline, CDR1 is SGHNT and CDR2 is YENEEA. The CDR3 is 16 residues long. The CDR3 is CASSPTLGSSYNEQFF. As DNA, the CDR3 is TGTGCCAGCAGCCCCACTCTGGGGAGCTCCTACAATGAGCAGTTCTTC.

The V call is TRBV3-1 (or the pseudogene TRBV3-2), the J call TRBJ1-4; 7 bases align to TRBD1. The V gene end was trimmed by 3 bases and the J gene end by 7 bases; junction bases not matched to a gene: 14. The CDR3 totals 17 residues. Germline CDR1 LGHDT, CDR2 YNNKEL (reference sequence). The CDR3 DNA is TGTGCCAGCAGCCAGTTAACCGGGGACAGAGGCGGTGAAAAACTGTTTTTT. Amino acid sequence: CASSQLTGDRGGEKLFF.

The chain combines TRBV5-1 with TRBJ2-7; D perhaps matches TRBD2 (5 bases). The V end was cut by 1 base, the J end by 4 bases, with 9 bases between. CDR3 length: 13 amino acids. Germline V gene data show CDR1 as SGHRS and CDR2 as YFSETQ. The CDR3 protein is CASSLWAGYEQYF. DNA for the CDR3: TGCGCCAGCAGCTTGTGGGCGGGTTACGAGCAGTACTTC.

The CDR3 region is CASSPRQGEGTEAFF. As DNA, the CDR3 is TGTGCCAGCTCACCACGACAGGGGGAGGGCACTGAAGCTTTCTTT. The chain couples TRBV18 to TRBJ1-1, with 9 bases matching TRBD1. Germline-derived CDR1 and CDR2 are KGHSH and LQKENI. The CDR3 is made up of 15 amino acids. The junction had 4 bases not matched to a gene; V was cut back by 1 base and J by 4 bases.

The CDR3 DNA reads as TGTGCCAGTAGAGCCACGGTTTCTGGAAACACCATATATTTT. Residues: CASRATVSGNTIYF. V usage is TRBV2 and J usage is TRBJ1-3; D gene unclear. V was cut by 9 bases and J by 1 base, with 13 bases left in between. CDR3 length equals 14 residues. CDR1 and CDR2 (germline): SNHLY, FYNNEI.

This clone appeared a single time. The V and J genes are TRBV11-3 and TRBJ2-2; possible D gene TRBD2, 5 bases. The length of the CDR3 is 15 residues. V lost 4 bases and J lost 1, with 10 bases in between. Germline V gene sequence: CDR1 SGHNT, CDR2 YENEEA. The CDR3 loop is CASSSSLGNTGELFF. DNA for the CDR3: TGTGCCAGCAGCTCATCACTAGGGAACACCGGGGAGCTGTTTTTT. The full variable domain, in which reference TRBV11-3 and TRBJ2-2 provide the parts outside the CDR3, is EAGVVQSPRYKIIEKKQPVAFWCNPISGHNTLYWYLQNLGQGPELLIRYENEEAVDDSQLPKDRFSAERLKGVDSTLKIQPAELGDSAVYLCASSSSLGNTGELFFGEGSRLTVL.

The rearrangement uses TRBV6-5 and TRBJ1-1; TRBD1 matches 7 bases. The CDR3 has 15 amino acids. Trimming took 4 bases from V and 7 from J; bases not matched to a gene: 12. CDR1 and CDR2 from the germline V gene are MNHEY and SVGAGI. CDR3 region: CASSSPKQGRGEAFF. CDR3 in DNA: TGTGCCAGCAGTTCACCCAAACAGGGGCGAGGTGAAGCTTTCTTT.

In this sample, this clone turned up once. The CDR3 DNA sequence: TGTGCCAGCAGCCTCTCAGGAGGGTATGGCTACACCTTC. Encoded protein: CASSLSGGYGYTF. V gene TRBV3-1 (or the pseudogene TRBV3-2) combines with J gene TRBJ1-2, with no clear D. This CDR3 has 13 residues. Germline V gene lookup returns CDR1 LGHDT and CDR2 YNNKEL (reference sequence). With 4 bases removed from V and 5 bases from J, the gap between germline ends came to 11 bases.

V gene TRBV27 combines with J gene TRBJ2-5; TRBD1 might be the D (6 bases). The V gene's germline CDR1 is MNHEY and CDR2 SMNVEV (reference sequence). Trimming removed 3 bases from V and 1 base from J, with 9 bases in between. The CDR3 has 14 residues. The CDR3 DNA reads TGTGCCAGCAGTTTCCGGACAGCCCAAGAGACCCAGTACTTC. This sequence encodes CASSFRTAQETQYF.

The chain combines TRBV27 with TRBJ1-1; D is perhaps TRBD1 (5 bases). In germline, CDR1 is MNHEY, CDR2 SMNVEV (reference sequence). V was pared by 6 bases and J by 0 bases, with 14 bases between. This CDR3 is built from 15 residues. The CDR3 coding sequence is TGTGCCAGCAGCCCTCGCGGGACGATGAACACTGAAGCTTTCTTT. Its translation is CASSPRGTMNTEAFF.

Of note for this clone: At one end the junction does not follow the germline gene, possibly because of a read error. The gene calls are TRBV5-1 and TRBJ1-6; 7 bases are shared with TRBD1. CDR1 is SGHRS, CDR2 YFSETQ, per germline. The CDR3 is made up of 16 amino acids. CDR3 DNA: TGCGCCAGCAGCTTGGGGACAGGCTCCGATAATTCACCCCTCCACTTT. Protein sequence: CASSLGTGSDNSPLHF.

The chain is built from TRBV9 and TRBJ2-2; the match to TRBD2 covers 7 bases. This CDR3 has 15 residues. After removal of 3 bases from V and 7 bases from J, the junction contained 9 bases not matched to a gene. The germline V gene encodes CDR1 SGDLS and CDR2 YYNGEE. CDR3 nucleotide sequence: TGTGCCAGCAGCGACGGGACTACCGGGGTCGGGGAGCTGTTTTTT. This encodes CASSDGTTGVGELFF.

The CDR3 loop is CASRADRVENIQYF. As DNA, the CDR3 is TGCGCCAGCAGGGCAGACAGGGTGGAAAACATTCAGTACTTC. This rearrangement joins TRBV10-2 to TRBJ2-4; the match to TRBD1 covers 7 bases. The CDR3 is 14 amino acids. From germline, CDR1 is WSHSY and CDR2 SAAADI. V gave up 6 bases and J gave up 5 bases; unmatched junction bases: 7.

The CDR3 reads CASGTGSPLEQYF. For the CDR3, the DNA is TGTGCCAGCGGAACAGGGTCCCCTCTCGAGCAGTACTTC. The V gene is TRBV28, the J gene TRBJ2-7, with D possibly being TRBD1 (6 bases). CDR1 is MDHEN, CDR2 SYDVKM, per germline. This CDR3 region has 13 residues. Trimming cost V 8 bases and J 6 bases, with 17 bases left between them.

The chain is built from TRBV5-4 and TRBJ1-5; 8 bases agree with TRBD1. In germline, CDR1 is SGHNT, CDR2 YYREEE (reference sequence). The V gene end was trimmed by 4 bases and the J gene end by 9 bases; junction bases not matched to a gene: 18. This CDR3 is 17 amino acids long. CDR3 in DNA: TGTGCCAGCAGCGGGGGGGGACAGGACGTGCCGGCTCGGCCCCAGCATTTT. This encodes CASSGGGQDVPARPQHF.

In its sample, this clone was seen once. The V and J genes are TRBV7-2 and TRBJ1-2; the D gene is possibly TRBD1 (5 bases). The V end was cut by 1 base, the J end by 5 bases, with 14 bases between. The CDR3 contains 15 residues. CDR1 and CDR2 (germline): SGHTA, FQGNSA. The CDR3 spells CASSLDRTRGYGYTF. The CDR3 DNA reads TGTGCCAGCAGCTTAGATAGGACAAGGGGATATGGCTACACCTTC.

This clone was seen a handful of times. CDR3 sequence: CASSFLGGNEQFF. Here the CDR3 DNA reads TGCGCCAGCAGCTTCCTGGGCGGGAATGAGCAGTTCTTC. V gene TRBV5-1 combines with J gene TRBJ2-1; tentative D call: TRBD2 (5 bases). The CDR3 consists of 13 residues. V lost 2 bases and J lost 7, with 10 bases in between. Per germline, CDR1 SGHRS and CDR2 YFSETQ.

The rearrangement links TRBV11-2 to TRBJ2-2; no firm D call. V gave up 7 bases and J gave up 5 bases, with 11 bases separating them. This CDR3 region has 13 residues. In germline, CDR1 is SGHAT, CDR2 FQNNGV. The CDR3 reads CASTSLQTGELFF. The CDR3 DNA reads TGTGCCAGCACCAGTCTTCAAACCGGGGAGCTGTTTTTT.

The chain couples TRBV11-1 to TRBJ2-7; TRBD2 is a possible D gene (6 bases). CDR1 and CDR2 from the germline V gene are SGHAT and FQDESV (reference sequence). Trimming stripped 1 base from V and 5 bases from J, with 12 bases between. The CDR3 consists of 14 residues. CDR3 protein: CASSLGRRADEQYF. The CDR3 DNA follows: TGTGCCAGCAGCTTAGGAAGGAGGGCGGACGAGCAGTACTTC.

This clone was counted many times. The chain recombines TRBV4-2 with TRBJ2-3; 11 bases are shared with TRBD2. The length of the CDR3 is 19 residues. Germline V gene lookup returns CDR1 LGHNA and CDR2 YNFKEQ. Germline trimming cut 5 bases from V and 5 bases from J; bases unmatched to any gene: 18. CDR3 bases: TGTGCCAGCAGCAATCCGGTAGGTCCTAGCGGGAGGACAGGAGATACGCAGTATTTT. Translated, it gives CASSNPVGPSGRTGDTQYF.

The V and J genes are TRBV12-5 and TRBJ2-2; D uncertain. Per the germline V gene, CDR1 is LGHNT and CDR2 is FRNRAP. Trimming pared 6 bases from V and 5 bases from J, leaving 7 bases between. The CDR3 covers 12 residues. Here the CDR3 reads CASGYRTGELFF. The DNA of the CDR3 is TGTGCTAGTGGGTACAGAACCGGGGAGCTGTTTTTT.

In the case of this clone: Distinct nucleotide sequences in the sample also encode this CDR3. The J gene is TRBJ2-2, the V gene TRBV9; D is undetermined. CDR1 and CDR2 from the germline V gene are SGDLS and YYNGEE. V lost 3 bases, J lost 1 base, and 4 bases lay in between. CDR3 length: 13 amino acids. DNA for the CDR3: TGTGCCAGCAGCGCCCAGAACACCGGGGAGCTGTTTTTT. It yields the protein CASSAQNTGELFF.